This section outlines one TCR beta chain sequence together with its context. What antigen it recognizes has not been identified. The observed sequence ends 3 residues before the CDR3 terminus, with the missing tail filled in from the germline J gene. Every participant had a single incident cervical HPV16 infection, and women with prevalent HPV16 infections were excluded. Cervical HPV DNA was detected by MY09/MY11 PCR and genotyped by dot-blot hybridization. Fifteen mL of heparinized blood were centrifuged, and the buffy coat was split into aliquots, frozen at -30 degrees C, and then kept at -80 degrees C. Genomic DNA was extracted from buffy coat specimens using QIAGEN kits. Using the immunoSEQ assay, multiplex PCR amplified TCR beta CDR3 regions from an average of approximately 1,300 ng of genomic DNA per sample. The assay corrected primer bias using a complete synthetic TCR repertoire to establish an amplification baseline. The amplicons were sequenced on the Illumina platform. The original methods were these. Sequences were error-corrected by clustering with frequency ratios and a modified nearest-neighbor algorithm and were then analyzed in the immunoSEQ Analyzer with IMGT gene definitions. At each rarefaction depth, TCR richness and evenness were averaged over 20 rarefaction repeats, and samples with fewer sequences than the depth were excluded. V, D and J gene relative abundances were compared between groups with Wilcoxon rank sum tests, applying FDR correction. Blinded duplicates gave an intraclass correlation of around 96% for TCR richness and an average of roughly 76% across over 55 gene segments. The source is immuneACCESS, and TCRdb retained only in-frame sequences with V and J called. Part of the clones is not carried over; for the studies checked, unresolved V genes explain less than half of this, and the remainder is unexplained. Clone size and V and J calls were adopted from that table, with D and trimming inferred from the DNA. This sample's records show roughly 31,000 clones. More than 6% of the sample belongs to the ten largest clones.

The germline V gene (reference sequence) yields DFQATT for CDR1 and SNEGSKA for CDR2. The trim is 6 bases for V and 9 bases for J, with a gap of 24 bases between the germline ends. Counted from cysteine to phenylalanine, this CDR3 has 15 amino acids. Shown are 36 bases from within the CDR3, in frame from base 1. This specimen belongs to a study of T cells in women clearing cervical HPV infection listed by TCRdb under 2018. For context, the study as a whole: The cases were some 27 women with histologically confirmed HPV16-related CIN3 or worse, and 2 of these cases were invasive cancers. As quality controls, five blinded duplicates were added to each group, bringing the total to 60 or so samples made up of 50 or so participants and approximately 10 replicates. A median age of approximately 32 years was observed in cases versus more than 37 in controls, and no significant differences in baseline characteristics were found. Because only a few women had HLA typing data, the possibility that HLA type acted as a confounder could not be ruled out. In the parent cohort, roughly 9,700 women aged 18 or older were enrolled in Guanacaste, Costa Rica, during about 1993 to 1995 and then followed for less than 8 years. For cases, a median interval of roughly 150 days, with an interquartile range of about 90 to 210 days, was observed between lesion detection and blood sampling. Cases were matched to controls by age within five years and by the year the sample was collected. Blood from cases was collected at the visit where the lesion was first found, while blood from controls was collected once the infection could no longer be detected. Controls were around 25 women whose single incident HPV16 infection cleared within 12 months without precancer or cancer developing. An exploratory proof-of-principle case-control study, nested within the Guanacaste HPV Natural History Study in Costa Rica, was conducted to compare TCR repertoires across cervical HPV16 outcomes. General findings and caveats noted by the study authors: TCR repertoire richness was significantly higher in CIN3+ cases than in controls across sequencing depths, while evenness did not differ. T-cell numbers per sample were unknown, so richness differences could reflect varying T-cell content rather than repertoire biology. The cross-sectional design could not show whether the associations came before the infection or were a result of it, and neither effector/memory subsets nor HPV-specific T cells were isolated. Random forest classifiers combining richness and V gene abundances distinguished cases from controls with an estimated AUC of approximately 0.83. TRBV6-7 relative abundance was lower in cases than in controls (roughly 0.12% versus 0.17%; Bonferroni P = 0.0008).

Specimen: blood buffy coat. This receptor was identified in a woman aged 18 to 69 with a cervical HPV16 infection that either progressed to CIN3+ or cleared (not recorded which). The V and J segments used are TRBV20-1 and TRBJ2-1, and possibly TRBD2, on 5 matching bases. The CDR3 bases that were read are TGCAGTGCCAAGGCCACCGGCATTTCTAGCACTGAG. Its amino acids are CSAKATGISSTE. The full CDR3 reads CSAKATGISSTEQFF.